These 15 T cell receptor beta chains were sequenced from one sample in a study of CD8 T cells in ankylosing spondylitis. TCRdb re-called the 5' RACE reads through MiXCR, storing one row per CDR3 protein. There are roughly 220,000 distinct CDR3 sequences in the sample; about 10% occur only once, and under 25% lies in the top ten. Sequencing input: blood, either unsorted or a sorted T cell fraction (not recorded which). All receptors come from a male donor with ankylosing spondylitis or in good health (not recorded which).

This clonotype has at least ten counts. The rearrangement joins TRBV25-1 to TRBJ2-1; 16 bases match TRBD2. V dropped 8 bases and J dropped 7; count of bases not matched to a gene: 5. Germline CDR1 reads MGHDK; CDR2 reads SYGVNS. This CDR3 is 15 amino acids long. CDR3 bases: TGTGCCAGCCGAGGGACTAGCGGGGGGGCGAATGAGCAGTTCTTC. Its translation is CASRGTSGGANEQFF.

This clonotype was seen at least ten times. This chain links TRBV5-1 with TRBJ2-2, with 7 bases lining up with TRBD1. The length of the CDR3 is 15 residues. CDR1 is SGHRS and CDR2 is YFSETQ in the germline V gene. The ends lost 2 bases at V and 3 bases at J; junction bases unmatched: 4. The CDR3 DNA reads TGCGCCAGCAGCTTCCGGACAGGTGACACCGGGGAGCTGTTTTTT. It is translated as CASSFRTGDTGELFF.

There are many counts of this clonotype. The V gene is TRBV20-1, the J gene TRBJ2-1; D assignment may be TRBD1 or TRBD2 (5 bases each). CDR1 and CDR2 (germline): DFQATT, SNEGSKA (reference sequence). The CDR3 extends over 13 amino acids. The V gene lost 6 bases and the J gene lost 10 bases, with 19 bases spanning the gap. CDR3 loop: CSARLAQRGEQFF. CDR3 nucleotides: TGCAGTGCGAGGTTAGCGCAAAGGGGAGAGCAGTTCTTC.

J is TRBJ1-4 and V is TRBV27; D is undetermined. With 5 bases removed from V and 8 bases from J, the gap between germline ends came to 9 bases. The CDR3 has 12 residues. The germline V gene encodes CDR1 MNHEY and CDR2 SMNVEV (reference sequence). The CDR3 bases are TGTGCCAGCAGTGAGGAGGGAGAAAAACTGTTTTTT. This translates into CASSEEGEKLFF.

V and J are TRBV5-1 and TRBJ2-3; 10 nucleotides match TRBD2. V lost 4 bases to trimming and J lost 2 bases; unmatched junction nucleotides: 7. The germline V gene has CDR1 SGHRS and CDR2 YFSETQ. The CDR3 contains 16 residues. CDR3 coding DNA: TGCGCCAGCAGCCCCGGACTAGCGGAAAACACAGATACGCAGTATTTT. Its translation: CASSPGLAENTDTQYF. Full variable domain (outside the CDR3, taken from reference TRBV5-1 and TRBJ2-3): KAGVTQTPRYLIKTRGQQVTLSCSPISGHRSVSWYQQTPGQGLQFLFEYFSETQRNKGNFPGRFSGRQFSNSRSEMNVSTLELGDSALYLCASSPGLAENTDTQYFGPGTRLTVL.

This clonotype was seen a few times. The chain employs TRBV7-2 and TRBJ2-5; 8 nucleotides align to TRBD2. Per the germline V gene, CDR1 is SGHTA and CDR2 is FQGNSA. The CDR3 is 17 residues long. Trimming took 7 bases from V and 5 from J; bases not matched to a gene: 18. Here the CDR3 DNA reads TGTGCCAGCACCCAACGGGGGGGGTCGGGAAAGGCCGAGACCCAGTACTTC. Translated, it gives CASTQRGGSGKAETQYF.

This clonotype appeared a few times. The V and J genes are TRBV7-9 and TRBJ2-7; D gene uncertain. The CDR3 contains 13 residues. Deletions cut 1 base from V and 3 bases from J, with 7 bases between. Germline-derived CDR1 and CDR2 are SEHNR and FQNEAQ (reference sequence). This chain's CDR3 is CASSLVNSYEQYF. The CDR3 DNA follows: TGTGCCAGCAGCTTAGTAAACAGCTACGAGCAGTACTTC.

This clonotype was recorded a few times. The gene calls are TRBV19 and TRBJ1-1, with D perhaps matching TRBD1 (5 bases). The CDR3 length is 14 residues. Germline V gene lookup returns CDR1 LNHDA and CDR2 SQIVND (reference sequence). Trimming stripped 7 bases from V and 1 base from J, with 13 bases between. CDR3 DNA: TGTGCCAGTATGAGGGGACGTTCGAACACTGAAGCTTTCTTT. Its translation is CASMRGRSNTEAFF.

This clonotype turned up a few times. V usage is TRBV12-3 or TRBV12-4 and J usage is TRBJ1-1; D remains unclear. V was pared by 6 bases and J by 2 bases, with 10 bases between. The CDR3 consists of 13 residues. CDR3 residues: CASRQLTNTEAFF. The DNA of the CDR3 is TGTGCCAGCAGACAACTCACTAACACTGAAGCTTTCTTT.

This chain connects TRBV5-1 to TRBJ2-3, with D perhaps TRBD2 (6 bases). V gave up 0 bases and J gave up 1 base, with 9 bases separating them. CDR3 size: 15 residues. The germline V gene has CDR1 SGHRS and CDR2 YFSETQ. The CDR3 nucleotides are TGCGCCAGCAGCTTGGCGGCGGGATGCACAGATACGCAGTATTTT. Translated: CASSLAAGCTDTQYF. The whole variable domain, filled in from reference TRBV5-1 and TRBJ2-3, reads KAGVTQTPRYLIKTRGQQVTLSCSPISGHRSVSWYQQTPGQGLQFLFEYFSETQRNKGNFPGRFSGRQFSNSRSEMNVSTLELGDSALYLCASSLAAGCTDTQYFGPGTRLTVL.

This clonotype was seen repeatedly, ten times or more. V gene TRBV12-3 or TRBV12-4 combines with J gene TRBJ2-3; D is undetermined. The CDR3 has 14 residues. V dropped 1 base and J dropped 0 bases, with 5 bases sitting between them. The CDR3 region is CASSLGVSTDTQYF. DNA of the CDR3: TGTGCCAGCAGTTTAGGGGTTAGCACAGATACGCAGTATTTT.

This clonotype occurred many times. The chain is built from TRBV6-5 and TRBJ2-7, with D perhaps matching TRBD2 (7 bases). CDR1 MNHEY and CDR2 SVGAGI come from the germline V gene. CDR3 length: 14 residues. V was trimmed by 0 bases and J by 5 bases, leaving 11 bases between them. This CDR3 is CASSYSTGGDEQYF. The CDR3 DNA sequence: TGTGCCAGCAGTTACTCGACGGGGGGCGACGAGCAGTACTTC.

This clonotype was detected many times. V is TRBV6-1 and J is TRBJ1-2; D possibly corresponds to TRBD1 (6 bases). CDR3 length equals 14 residues. Trimming removed 7 bases at V and 4 bases at J, with 16 bases between. Per the germline V gene, CDR1 is MNHNS and CDR2 is SASEGT. The DNA of the CDR3 is TGTGCCAGCAAACCCGGGGACACCACCTATGGCTACACCTTC. This translates into CASKPGDTTYGYTF.

This clonotype was recorded at least ten times. The genes are TRBV11-2 and TRBJ2-3, with 9 bases aligning to TRBD2. The V segment lost 3 bases and the J segment 3 bases; nucleotides outside the gene matches: 7. This CDR3 has 16 amino acids. Germline V gene sequence: CDR1 SGHAT, CDR2 FQNNGV. The CDR3 sequence is CASSFGSGGGTDTQYF. CDR3 coding DNA: TGTGCCAGCAGCTTCGGTAGCGGGGGAGGGACAGATACGCAGTATTTT.

The chain combines TRBV10-3 with TRBJ1-1; 11 bases fit TRBD1. J gave up 3 bases and V 11 bases, and 5 bases lay outside the gene matches. This CDR3 is built from 13 residues. Germline V lookup: CDR1 ENHRY, CDR2 SYGVKD. The CDR3 DNA sequence: TGTGCCGGCGGACAGGGGGCAGACACTGAAGCTTTCTTT. Translated: CAGGQGADTEAFF.